This T cell receptor beta chain was sequenced for a study of sequential checkpoint blockade in melanoma (dated by TCRdb to about 2019). With respect to the entire study: Using 1:1 randomization, the trial assigned patients either to first-line nivolumab followed by ipilimumab (arm A) or to ipilimumab followed by nivolumab (arm B). Maintenance nivolumab came after both trial sequences. Overall study results and their limits: Larger, independent patient cohorts are needed to validate the response-prediction model that combines TCR metrics and mutation burden.

The junction carries 12 bases between V and J, which are trimmed by 6 bases and 1 base respectively. The CDR3 holds 14 amino acids from the cysteine to the phenylalanine. The CDR3 DNA has 42 bases and is translated from base 1. CDR1 MNHEY and CDR2 SMNVEV are derived from the germline V gene (reference sequence). The immunoSEQ Assay was used to immunosequence TCRbeta CDR3 regions from genomic DNA. Before high-throughput sequencing, the genomic DNA was amplified using bias-controlled multiplex PCR. On the authors' methods: To quantify the absolute abundance of each unique TCRbeta CDR3 region, the sequences were collapsed and filtered. Clonality was defined as 1 minus Pielou's evenness and was calculated using productive rearrangements only. A previously published method was used to identify clones with significantly greater frequencies in on-treatment samples than in baseline samples. The immuneACCESS repertoire file appears here via TCRdb, limited to in-frame rearrangements. These files lack a portion of the clones; in checked studies, under half of the deficit traces to unresolved V genes, and the cause of the others is not known. That table furnishes V, J and clone size, whereas the DNA furnished D and trimming. The sample records approximately 4,300 clones, roughly 50% of which are singletons. The ten largest clones take up over 20% of the sample.

The sample's treatment or condition label, in plain terms: randomized to nivolumab then ipilimumab (arm A) or the reverse (arm B). None of the patients in the trial had previously been given DNA-damaging chemotherapy. A FACS Aria II flow cytometer was used to sort live CD3+CD8+ cells that were negative for CD19 and CD56 from thawed PBMCs. CheckMate 064, a randomized, open-label phase II trial of sequential checkpoint blockade, was the source of the samples, all of which came from patients with melanoma. Peripheral blood mononuclear cells were collected by leukapheresis, purified with Ficoll-Paque, and frozen in human serum with about 9.2% DMSO. Purity of sorted blood CD3+CD8+ cells was verified at >95% immediately after sorting, followed by DNA extraction. On this clone: This clone's antigen is unknown. There are no base qualities to consult, and no much larger clone falls within one base.

The source was CD8+ T cells sorted from blood (inferred from file names), collected from a patient given nivolumab and ipilimumab in sequence. The TCR originated in a human donor with melanoma. The rearranged chain carries TRBV27 and TRBJ1-1; the D gene lacks a confident call. The DNA reads TGTGCCAGCAGCCCCGCCGGAGCGAACACTGAAGCTTTCTTT. Its translation is CASSPAGANTEAFF.